The 2 T cell receptor beta chains presented below share a single source sample, sequenced in a study of T and B cells in COVID-19 patients (dated by TCRdb to 2019 to 2021). TRB repertoires were amplified using roughly 220-550 ng of genomic DNA isolated from blood. These reads were obtained on an Illumina MiSeq. Multiplex PCR with BIOMED2 TRB-A/B primer pools was used to amplify TRB rearrangements. TCRdb itself trimmed the public reads at Q25 with fastp, ran MiXCR and retained productive beta chains. When rows share a CDR3 protein, they turn into one entry using the most common DNA and genes. This sample gives 15,000 to 20,000 distinct CDR3 sequences in total; 35% to 45% of them show up just once. The ten largest clonotypes hold about 15% of the sample. Sequenced material: blood. These receptors were obtained from a human donor with active COVID-19.

The chain has TRBV19 and TRBJ1-1; no clear D. The V and J ends lost 7 bases and 7 bases respectively, with 10 bases between them. The CDR3 loop spans 11 amino acids. Germline V gene lookup returns CDR1 LNHDA and CDR2 SQIVND (reference sequence). DNA for the CDR3: TGTGCCAGTATGTTAGGACTTGAAGCTTTCTTT. It codes for CASMLGLEAFF.

The chain recombines TRBV6-1 with TRBJ1-5; a possible D gene is TRBD1 (5 bases). Per the germline V gene, CDR1 is MNHNS and CDR2 is SASEGT. V was trimmed by 8 bases and J by 3 bases, leaving 23 bases between them. The length of the CDR3 is 17 residues. The CDR3 loop is CASSSGASGRNNQPQHF. In DNA, the CDR3 is TGTGCCAGCTCCTCTGGGGCATCGGGACGGAACAATCAGCCCCAGCATTTT.